This T cell receptor (beta chain) was captured in a study of blood T cell repertoires in COVID-19. The overall study: PBMCs, B-cell-depleted T cells, or T cells were the source of the cDNA or gDNA that made up the material.

The CDR3 is made up of 17 amino acids. J lost 2 bases, V lost 6 bases, and 10 bases had no gene match. Germline values: CDR1 MNHNY, CDR2 SVGAGI (reference sequence). Sequenced by immunoSEQ multiplex PCR; TCRdb stores in-frame clones only, minus some. This sample has over 200,000 clones; roughly 90% occur once, and the top ten carry around 2.9%. The rearrangement links TRBV6-6 to TRBJ2-7; TRBD2 matches 13 bases. The clonotype originates from an older woman with acute or convalescent COVID-19. The sequencing sample was made of peripheral blood. This CDR3 is CASSRTSGGAQTYEQYF. The CDR3 DNA follows: TGTGCCAGCAGCCGAACTAGCGGGGGGGCCCAGACCTACGAGCAGTACTTC.